One TCR beta chain is described in this entry. Its antigen specificity is not known. No much larger clone is present one base from it, and per-base qualities are unavailable. Sequenced on an Illumina HiSeq 1500. The raw public data were reprocessed by TCRdb itself: fastp quality trimming at Q25, MiXCR clonotype calling, in-frame beta chains only. CDR3 protein sequences are deduplicated, and each keeps its most common genes and DNA. Counted in this sample were roughly 700,000 distinct CDR3 sequences; around a third of them appeared once. Around a sixth of the sample is held by the ten biggest clonotypes. Including cysteine and phenylalanine, the CDR3 has 15 amino acids. The retained sequence is limited to the CDR3, 45 bases, with the frame set at the first base. V was cut back by 5 bases and J by 2 bases, leaving a gap of 14 bases between them. What the treatment or condition label conveys for this sample: in vitro stimulation with specific CMV peptide epitopes to enrich CMV-specific T cells.

The sample originates from a study of T cell repertoires in cytomegalovirus infection (dated by TCRdb to between 2018 and 2021). Some background on the complete study: Peptide stimulations targeted recently identified HLA-C-restricted CMV epitopes, whose presentation resists viral immunomodulation, together with well-studied HLA-B-restricted epitopes. Because public TCR beta signatures pointed to carriage of CMV infection together with the matching HLA type, the HLA type of each donor mattered for the analysis.

Results and caveats for the whole study, not just this receptor: The ex vivo response was dominated by HLA-C-restricted CMV-specific TCR beta clonotypes, and the single most frequent clonotype in two of eight donors was supplied by these HLA-C-restricted clonotypes. In both this cohort and an independent cohort of more than 350 donors, the cumulative frequency of public TCR beta family members distinguished carriers of CMV infection plus the relevant HLA type.

The specimen comprised cultured PBMCs, sampled from culture after CMV antigen stimulation. The sequence was obtained from a human donor in good health (CMV status not recorded). Some clones in this sample may be carry-over from other donors' samples. The rearranged chain carries TRBV12-3 or TRBV12-4 and TRBJ2-3; TRBD2 is a weak D gene call, 6 bases matching. The nucleotide sequence is given as TGTGCCAGCAGTCCCGGGACTCAAGTCACAGATACGCAGTATTTT. The encoded protein is CASSPGTQVTDTQYF.